This TCR beta chain was obtained from a study of T cell repertoires in cytomegalovirus infection. Looking at the study overall: CMV epitopes used comprised recently identified HLA-C-restricted ones and well-studied HLA-B-restricted ones. Public signatures in TCR beta pointed to CMV infection and matching HLA type.

TCRdb re-called the reads with MiXCR, one entry per CDR3 protein. The sample holds hundreds of thousands of distinct CDR3 sequences; approximately 32% are singletons and the top ten take under 15%. This clonotype was seen a few times. The antigen remains unidentified. The V end lost 8 bases, the J end lost 6 bases, and 16 bases lay between the germline ends. The CDR3 length is 13 residues. Study-level findings and limits: Pooled public TCR beta family frequency picked out CMV carriers with the relevant HLA. HLA-C-restricted TCR beta clonotypes specific for CMV led the ex vivo response.

The V and J genes are TRBV12-3 or TRBV12-4 and TRBJ1-2, with D uncertain. The input for sequencing was cultured CD8+ T cells from PBMCs, taken from culture after CMV antigen stimulation. The clonotype comes from a human donor in good health (CMV status not recorded). Some clones in this sample may be carry-over from other donors' samples. CDR3 DNA sequence: TGTGCCAGCGCCCCGGTAATTACGGATGGCTACACCTTC. Residues: CASAPVITDGYTF.